This T cell receptor beta chain derives from a study of spatial heterogeneity in lung cancer. Time point denoted: sample taken at primary tumor resection. Each CDR3 protein gets one entry after TCRdb re-called the 5' RACE reads with MiXCR. The data show 35,000 to 50,000 distinct CDR3 sequences, with 3.1% seen just once and 30% to 45% held by the top ten. The sample here was normal lung tissue next to the tumor, taken at surgery. The clonotype comes from a male donor with early-stage non-small cell lung cancer.

Here the CDR3 reads CAIKDNRLGQLQETQYF. In DNA, the CDR3 is TGTGCCATCAAGGATAATCGATTGGGCCAGCTCCAAGAGACCCAGTACTTC. V is TRBV10-3 and J is TRBJ2-5; D call uncertain. CDR1 is ENHRY and CDR2 is SYGVKD in the germline V gene. V gave up 7 bases and J gave up 1 base, with 22 bases separating them. The CDR3 covers 17 residues.